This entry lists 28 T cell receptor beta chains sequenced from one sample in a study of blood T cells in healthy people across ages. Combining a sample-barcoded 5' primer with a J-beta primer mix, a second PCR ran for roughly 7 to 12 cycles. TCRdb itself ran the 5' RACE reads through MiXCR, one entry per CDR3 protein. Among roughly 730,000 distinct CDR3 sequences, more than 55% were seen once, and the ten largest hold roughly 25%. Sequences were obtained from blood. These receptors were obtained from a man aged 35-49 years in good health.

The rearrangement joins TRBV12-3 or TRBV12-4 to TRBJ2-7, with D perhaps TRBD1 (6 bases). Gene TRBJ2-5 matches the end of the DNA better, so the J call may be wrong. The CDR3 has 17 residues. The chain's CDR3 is CASSSTVGGRGIETQYF. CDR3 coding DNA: TGTGCCAGCAGTTCGACCGTCGGCGGCAGGGGTATTGAGACCCAGTACTTC.

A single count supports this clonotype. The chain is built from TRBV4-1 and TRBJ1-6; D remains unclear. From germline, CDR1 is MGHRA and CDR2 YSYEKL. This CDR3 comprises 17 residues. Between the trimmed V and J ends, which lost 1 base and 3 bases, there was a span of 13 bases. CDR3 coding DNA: TGCGCCAGCAGCCAAGGGCCTAAACCATTCTATAATTCACCCCTCCACTTT. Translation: CASSQGPKPFYNSPLHF.

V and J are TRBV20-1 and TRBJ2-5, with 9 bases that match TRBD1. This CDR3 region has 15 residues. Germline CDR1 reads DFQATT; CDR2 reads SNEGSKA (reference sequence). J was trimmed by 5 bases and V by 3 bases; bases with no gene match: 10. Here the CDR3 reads CSASVGTGGDETQYF. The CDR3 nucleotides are TGCAGTGCTAGTGTGGGAACAGGGGGCGATGAGACCCAGTACTTC.

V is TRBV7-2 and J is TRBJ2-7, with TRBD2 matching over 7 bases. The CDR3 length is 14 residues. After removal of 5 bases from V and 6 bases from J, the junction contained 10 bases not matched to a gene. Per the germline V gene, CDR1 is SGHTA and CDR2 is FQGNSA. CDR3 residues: CASSRSRGFGEQYF. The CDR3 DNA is TGTGCCAGCAGCCGTTCGCGGGGGTTTGGCGAGCAGTACTTC.

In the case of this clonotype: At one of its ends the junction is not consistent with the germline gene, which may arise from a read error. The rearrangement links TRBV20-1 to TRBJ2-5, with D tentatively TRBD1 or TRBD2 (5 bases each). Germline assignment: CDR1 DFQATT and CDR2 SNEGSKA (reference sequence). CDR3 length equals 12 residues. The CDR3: CSALYIGETQYF. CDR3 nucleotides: TGCAGTGCTCTCTACATAGGGGAGACGCAGTACTTC.

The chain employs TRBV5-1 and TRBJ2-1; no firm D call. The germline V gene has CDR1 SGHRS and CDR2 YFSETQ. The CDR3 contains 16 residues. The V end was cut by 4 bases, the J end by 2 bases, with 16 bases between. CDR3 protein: CASSPTGEYPYNEQFF. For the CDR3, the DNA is TGCGCCAGCAGCCCCACCGGCGAATATCCCTACAATGAGCAGTTCTTC.

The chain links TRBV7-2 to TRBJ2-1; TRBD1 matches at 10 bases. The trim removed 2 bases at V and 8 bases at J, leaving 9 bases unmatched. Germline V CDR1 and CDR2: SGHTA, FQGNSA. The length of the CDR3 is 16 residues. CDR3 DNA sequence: TGTGCCAGCAGCTTACCGCGGGACAGGGGTTCGTATGAGCAGTTCTTC. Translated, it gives CASSLPRDRGSYEQFF.

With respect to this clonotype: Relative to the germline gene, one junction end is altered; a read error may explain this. The CDR3: CASSLVPKGQFF. DNA for the CDR3: TGTGCCAGTAGCTTAGTTCCGAAGGGGCAGTTCTTC. The chain carries TRBV7-2 and TRBJ2-1; D is unresolved. Germline V gene data show CDR1 as SGHTA and CDR2 as FQGNSA. The CDR3 loop spans 12 amino acids. The full variable domain, rest sourced from reference TRBV7-2 and TRBJ2-1, is GAGVSQSPSNKVTEKGKDVELRCDPISGHTALYWYRQSLGQGLEFLIYFQGNSAPDKSGLPSDRFSAERTGGSVSTLTIQRTQQEDSAVYLCASSLVPKGQFFGPGTRLTVL.

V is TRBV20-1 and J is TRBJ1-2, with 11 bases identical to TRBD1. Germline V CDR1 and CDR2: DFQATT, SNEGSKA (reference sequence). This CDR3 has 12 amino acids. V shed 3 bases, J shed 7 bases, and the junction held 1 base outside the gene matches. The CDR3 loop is CSARDRGLGYTF. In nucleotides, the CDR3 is TGCAGTGCTAGGGACAGGGGGCTTGGCTACACCTTC.

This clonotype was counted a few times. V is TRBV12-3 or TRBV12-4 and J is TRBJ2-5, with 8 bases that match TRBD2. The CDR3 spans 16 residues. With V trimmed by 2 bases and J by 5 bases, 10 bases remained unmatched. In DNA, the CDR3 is TGTGCCAGCAGTTTAAACGGGGGGGGTGTACAGGAGACCCAGTACTTC. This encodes CASSLNGGGVQETQYF.

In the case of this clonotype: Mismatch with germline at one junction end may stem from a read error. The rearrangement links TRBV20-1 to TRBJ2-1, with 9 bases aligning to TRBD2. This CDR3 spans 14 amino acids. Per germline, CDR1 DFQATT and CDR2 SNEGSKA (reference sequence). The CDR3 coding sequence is TGCAGCGCTAGTGGGACTAGCTCGAGCAATGAGCAGTTCTTC. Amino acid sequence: CSASGTSSSNEQFF.

The CDR3 coding sequence is TGTGCCAGCAGCCAAGGCTATGCAAGTAATGAAAAACTGTTTTTT. This encodes CASSQGYASNEKLFF. V and J are TRBV14 and TRBJ1-4; no clear D. V lost 1 base and J lost 4, with 10 bases in between. The germline gives CDR1 SGHDN, CDR2 FVKESK. The CDR3 totals 15 residues.

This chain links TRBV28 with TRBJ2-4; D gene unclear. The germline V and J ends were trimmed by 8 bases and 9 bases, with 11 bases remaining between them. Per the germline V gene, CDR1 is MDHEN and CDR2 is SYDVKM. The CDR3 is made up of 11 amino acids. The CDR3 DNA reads TGTGCCAGCGCAAAGGGTGGCATTCAGTACTTC. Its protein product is CASAKGGIQYF.

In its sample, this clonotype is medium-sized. CDR3 DNA sequence: TGTGCCATCAGTATAGGGACAGGAGAAGGTAATCATGGCTACACCTTC. Translating it yields CAISIGTGEGNHGYTF. This chain uses TRBV10-3 with TRBJ1-2; 8 positions match TRBD1. Germline trimming cut 5 bases from V and 6 bases from J; bases unmatched to any gene: 14. This CDR3 has 16 amino acids. The germline CDR1 and CDR2 sequences are ENHRY and SYGVKD.

The CDR3 here is CASSPLLDNEQFF. As DNA, the CDR3 is TGTGCCAGCAGCCCGCTACTAGACAATGAGCAGTTCTTC. V usage is TRBV9 and J usage is TRBJ2-1; D might be TRBD2 (5 bases). The germline gives CDR1 SGDLS, CDR2 YYNGEE. The CDR3 has 13 amino acids. V lost 4 bases to trimming and J lost 5 bases, with 10 bases between them.

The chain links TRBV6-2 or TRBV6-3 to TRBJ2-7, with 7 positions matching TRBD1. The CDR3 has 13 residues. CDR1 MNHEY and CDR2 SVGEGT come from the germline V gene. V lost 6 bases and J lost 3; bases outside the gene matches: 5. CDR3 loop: CASRRDSHYEQYF. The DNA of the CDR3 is TGTGCCAGCAGACGGGACAGCCACTACGAGCAGTACTTC.

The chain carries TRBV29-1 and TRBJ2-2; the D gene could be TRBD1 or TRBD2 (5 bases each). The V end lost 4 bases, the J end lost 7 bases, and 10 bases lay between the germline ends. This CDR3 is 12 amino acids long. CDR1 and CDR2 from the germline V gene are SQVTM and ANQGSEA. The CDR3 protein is CSVGDGGGELFF. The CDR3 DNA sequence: TGCAGCGTTGGAGATGGGGGCGGGGAGCTGTTTTTT.

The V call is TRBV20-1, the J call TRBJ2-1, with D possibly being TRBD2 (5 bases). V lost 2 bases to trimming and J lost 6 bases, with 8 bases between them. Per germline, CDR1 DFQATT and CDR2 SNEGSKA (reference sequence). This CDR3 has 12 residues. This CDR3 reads CSARWTPNEQFF. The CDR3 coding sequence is TGCAGTGCTAGATGGACTCCCAATGAGCAGTTCTTC.

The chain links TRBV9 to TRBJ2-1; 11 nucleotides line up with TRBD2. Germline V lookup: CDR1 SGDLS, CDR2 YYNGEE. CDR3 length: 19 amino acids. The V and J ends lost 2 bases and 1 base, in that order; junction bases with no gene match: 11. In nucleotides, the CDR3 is TGTGCCAGCAGCGTCCGTCAGGGACTAGCGGATAGATCCTACAATGAGCAGTTCTTC. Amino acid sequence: CASSVRQGLADRSYNEQFF.

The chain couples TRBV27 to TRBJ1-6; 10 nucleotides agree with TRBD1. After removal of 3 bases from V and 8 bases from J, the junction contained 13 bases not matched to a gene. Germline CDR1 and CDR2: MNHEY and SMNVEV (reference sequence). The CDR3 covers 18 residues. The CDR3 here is CASSFTSPGTGDDSPLHF. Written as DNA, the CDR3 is TGTGCCAGCAGTTTCACAAGTCCCGGGACAGGGGACGATTCACCCCTCCACTTT.

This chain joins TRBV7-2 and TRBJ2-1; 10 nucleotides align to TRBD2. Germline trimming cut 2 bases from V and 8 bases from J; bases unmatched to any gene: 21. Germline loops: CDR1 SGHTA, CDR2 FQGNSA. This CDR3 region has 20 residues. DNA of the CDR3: TGTGCCAGCAGCTTAAAGGGCAGCGGGAGGGAGTCTAGGGAGGGGCATGAGCAGTTCTTC. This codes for CASSLKGSGRESREGHEQFF.

In DNA form, the CDR3 reads TGTGCCAGCAGTGACGGTTGGTACGAGCAGTACTTC. Protein product: CASSDGWYEQYF. The V gene is TRBV6-1, the J gene TRBJ2-7; D is ambiguous. V dropped 3 bases and J dropped 4 bases, with 7 bases sitting between them. The CDR3 consists of 12 residues. Germline V lookup: CDR1 MNHNS, CDR2 SASEGT.

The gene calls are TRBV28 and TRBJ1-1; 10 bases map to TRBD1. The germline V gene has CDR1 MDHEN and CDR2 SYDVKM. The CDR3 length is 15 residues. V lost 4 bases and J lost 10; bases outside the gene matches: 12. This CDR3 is CASSSPRTGGNRAFF. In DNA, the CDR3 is TGTGCCAGCAGTTCCCCCCGGACAGGGGGGAATCGAGCTTTCTTT.

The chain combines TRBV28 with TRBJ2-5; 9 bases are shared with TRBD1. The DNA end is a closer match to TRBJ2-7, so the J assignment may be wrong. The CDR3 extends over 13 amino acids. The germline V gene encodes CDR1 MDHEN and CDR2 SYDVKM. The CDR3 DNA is TGTGCCACCGCCGGGACAGGGATTTTCGAGCAGTACTTC. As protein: CATAGTGIFEQYF.

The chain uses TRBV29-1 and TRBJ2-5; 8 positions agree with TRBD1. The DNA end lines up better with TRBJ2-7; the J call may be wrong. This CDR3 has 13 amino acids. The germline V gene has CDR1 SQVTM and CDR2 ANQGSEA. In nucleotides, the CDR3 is TGCAGCGTCATTATTGGACAGGGAGGCGAGCAGTACTTC. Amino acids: CSVIIGQGGEQYF.

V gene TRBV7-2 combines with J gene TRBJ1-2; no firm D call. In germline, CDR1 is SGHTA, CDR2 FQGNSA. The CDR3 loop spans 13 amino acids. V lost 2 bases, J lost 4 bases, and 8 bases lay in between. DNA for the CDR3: TGTGCCAGCAGCTTAATAAGGGCCTATGGCTACACCTTC. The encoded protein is CASSLIRAYGYTF.

The CDR3 protein is CSATAGAELYETQYF. CDR3 coding DNA: TGCAGTGCCACTGCAGGGGCCGAATTGTACGAGACCCAGTACTTC. The V and J genes are TRBV20-1 and TRBJ2-7; weak D call: TRBD1 (6 bases). The DNA matches TRBJ2-5 better at its end, which makes the J call doubtful. From germline, CDR1 is DFQATT and CDR2 SNEGSKA (reference sequence). This CDR3 is 15 amino acids long.

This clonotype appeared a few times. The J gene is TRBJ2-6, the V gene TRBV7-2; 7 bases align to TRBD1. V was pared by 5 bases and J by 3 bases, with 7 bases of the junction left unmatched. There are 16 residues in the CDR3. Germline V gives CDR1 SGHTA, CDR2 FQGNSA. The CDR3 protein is CASSTRRGHGANVLTF. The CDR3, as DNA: TGTGCCAGCAGCACCCGTAGGGGGCATGGGGCCAACGTCCTGACTTTC.